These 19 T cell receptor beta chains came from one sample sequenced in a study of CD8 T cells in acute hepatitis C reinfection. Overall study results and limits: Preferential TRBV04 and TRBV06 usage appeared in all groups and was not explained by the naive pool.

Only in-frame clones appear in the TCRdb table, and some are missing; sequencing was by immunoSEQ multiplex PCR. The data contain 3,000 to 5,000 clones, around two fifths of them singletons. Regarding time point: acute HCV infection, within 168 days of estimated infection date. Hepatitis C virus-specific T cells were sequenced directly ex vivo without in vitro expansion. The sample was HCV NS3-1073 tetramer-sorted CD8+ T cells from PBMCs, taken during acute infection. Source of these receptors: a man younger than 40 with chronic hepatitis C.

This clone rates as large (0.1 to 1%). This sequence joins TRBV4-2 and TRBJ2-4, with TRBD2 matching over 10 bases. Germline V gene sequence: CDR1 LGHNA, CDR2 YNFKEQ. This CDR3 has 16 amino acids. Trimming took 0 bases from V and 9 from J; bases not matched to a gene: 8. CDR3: CASSQEVTSGWGIQYF. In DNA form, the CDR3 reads TGTGCCAGCAGCCAAGAAGTGACTAGCGGGTGGGGCATTCAGTACTTC.

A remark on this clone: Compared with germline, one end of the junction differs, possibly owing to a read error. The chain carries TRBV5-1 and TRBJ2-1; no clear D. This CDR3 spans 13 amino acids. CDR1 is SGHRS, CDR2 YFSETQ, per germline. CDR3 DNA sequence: TGTGCCAGCTGGTTAGGTTCCTACAATGAGCAGTTCTTC. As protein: CASWLGSYNEQFF.

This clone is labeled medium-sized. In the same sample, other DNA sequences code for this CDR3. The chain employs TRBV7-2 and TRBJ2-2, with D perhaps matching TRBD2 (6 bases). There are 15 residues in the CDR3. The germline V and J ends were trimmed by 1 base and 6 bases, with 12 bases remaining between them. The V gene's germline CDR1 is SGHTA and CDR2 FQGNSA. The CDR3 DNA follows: TGTGCCAGCAGCTTAGAACCGGGAGCCCCCGGGGAGCTGTTTTTT. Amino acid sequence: CASSLEPGAPGELFF. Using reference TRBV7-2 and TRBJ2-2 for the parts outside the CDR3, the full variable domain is GAGVSQSPSNKVTEKGKDVELRCDPISGHTALYWYRQSLGQGLEFLIYFQGNSAPDKSGLPSDRFSAERTGGSVSTLTIQRTQQEDSAVYLCASSLEPGAPGELFFGEGSRLTVL.

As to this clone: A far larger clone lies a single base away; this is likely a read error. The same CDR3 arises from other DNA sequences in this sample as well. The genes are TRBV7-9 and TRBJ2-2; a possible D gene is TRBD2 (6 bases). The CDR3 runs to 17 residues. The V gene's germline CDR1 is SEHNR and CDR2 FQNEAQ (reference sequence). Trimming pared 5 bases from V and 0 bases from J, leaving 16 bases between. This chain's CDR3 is CASSQEPGAPNTGELFF. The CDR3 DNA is TGTGCCAGCAGCCAAGAACCGGGAGCCCCGAACACCGGGGAGCTGTTTTTT.

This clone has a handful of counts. The CDR3 spells CASSDVGTGAYEQYF. For the CDR3, the DNA is TGTGCCAGCAGTGATGTCGGGACAGGGGCTTACGAGCAGTACTTC. V and J are TRBV2 and TRBJ2-7; 10 bases are shared with TRBD1. The CDR3 length is 15 residues. V was clipped by 3 bases and J by 4 bases; unmatched bases: 6. The V gene's germline CDR1 is SNHLY and CDR2 FYNNEI. Variable domain in full (rest from reference TRBV2 and TRBJ2-7): EPEVTQTPSHQVTQMGQEVILRCVPISNHLYFYWYRQILGQKVEFLVSFYNNEISEKSEIFDDQFSVERPDGSNFTLKIRSTKLEDSAMYFCASSDVGTGAYEQYFGPGTRLTVT.

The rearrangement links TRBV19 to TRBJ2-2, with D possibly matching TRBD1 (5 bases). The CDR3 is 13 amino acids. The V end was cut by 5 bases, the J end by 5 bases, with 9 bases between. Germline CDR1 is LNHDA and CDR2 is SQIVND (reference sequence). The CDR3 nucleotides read TGTGCCAGTAGTCCGGCAGGGACCGGGGAGCTGTTTTTT. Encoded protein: CASSPAGTGELFF.

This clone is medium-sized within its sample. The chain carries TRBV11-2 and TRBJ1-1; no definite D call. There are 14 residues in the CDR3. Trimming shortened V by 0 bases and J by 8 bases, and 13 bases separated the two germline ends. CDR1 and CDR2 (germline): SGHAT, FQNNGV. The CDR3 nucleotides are TGTGCCAGCAGCTTAGAAGCGAACTGGGCCGAAGCTTTCTTT. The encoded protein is CASSLEANWAEAFF.

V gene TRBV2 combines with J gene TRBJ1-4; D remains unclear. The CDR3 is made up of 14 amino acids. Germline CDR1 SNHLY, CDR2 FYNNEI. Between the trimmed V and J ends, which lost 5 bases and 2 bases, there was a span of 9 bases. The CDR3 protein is CASSFGRTNEKLFF. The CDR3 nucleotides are TGTGCCAGCAGTTTCGGGAGGACTAATGAAAAACTGTTTTTT.

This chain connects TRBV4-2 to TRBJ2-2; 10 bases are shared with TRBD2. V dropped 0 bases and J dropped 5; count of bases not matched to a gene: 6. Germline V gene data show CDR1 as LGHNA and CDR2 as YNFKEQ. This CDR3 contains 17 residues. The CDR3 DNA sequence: TGTGCCAGCAGCCAAGAGGTCAGCGGGGGGGGAACCGGGGAGCTGTTTTTT. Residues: CASSQEVSGGGTGELFF.

The CDR3 reads CASSQEIATNTGELFF. The CDR3 DNA reads as TGTGCCAGCAGCCAAGAGATAGCAACGAACACCGGGGAGCTGTTTTTT. The chain employs TRBV4-2 and TRBJ2-2; D is undetermined. This CDR3 spans 16 amino acids. The ends were cut back, 0 bases at V and 0 bases at J, with 8 bases in the middle. The germline CDR1 and CDR2 sequences are LGHNA and YNFKEQ.

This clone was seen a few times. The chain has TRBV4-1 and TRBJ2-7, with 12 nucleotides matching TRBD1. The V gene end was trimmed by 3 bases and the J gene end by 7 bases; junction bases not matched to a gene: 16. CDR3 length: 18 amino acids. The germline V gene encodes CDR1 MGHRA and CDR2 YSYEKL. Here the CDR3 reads CASSQDTSGTGGLWEQYF. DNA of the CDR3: TGCGCCAGCAGCCAGGATACCTCCGGGACAGGGGGCTTATGGGAGCAGTACTTC.

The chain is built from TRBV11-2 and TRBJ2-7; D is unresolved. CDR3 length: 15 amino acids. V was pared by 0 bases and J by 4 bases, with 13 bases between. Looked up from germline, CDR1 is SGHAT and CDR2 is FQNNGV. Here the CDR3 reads CASSLDGSQVYEQYF. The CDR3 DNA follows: TGTGCCAGCAGCTTAGATGGCAGTCAAGTTTACGAGCAGTACTTC. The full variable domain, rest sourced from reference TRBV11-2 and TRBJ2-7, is EAGVAQSPRYKIIEKRQSVAFWCNPISGHATLYWYQQILGQGPKLLIQFQNNGVVDDSQLPKDRFSAERLKGVDSTLKIQPAKLEDSAVYLCASSLDGSQVYEQYFGPGTRLTVT.

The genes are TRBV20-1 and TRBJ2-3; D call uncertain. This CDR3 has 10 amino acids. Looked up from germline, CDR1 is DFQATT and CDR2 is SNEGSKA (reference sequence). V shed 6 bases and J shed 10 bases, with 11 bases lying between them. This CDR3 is CSADSPPQYF. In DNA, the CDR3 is TGCAGTGCAGACTCCCCTCCGCAGTATTTT.

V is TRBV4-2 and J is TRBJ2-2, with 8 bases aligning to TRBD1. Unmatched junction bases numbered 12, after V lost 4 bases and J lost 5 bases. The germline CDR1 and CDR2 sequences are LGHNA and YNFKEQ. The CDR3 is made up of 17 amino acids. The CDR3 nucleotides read TGTGCCAGCAGCCTCATACCGGGACAGGACAGTACCGGGGAGCTGTTTTTT. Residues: CASSLIPGQDSTGELFF.

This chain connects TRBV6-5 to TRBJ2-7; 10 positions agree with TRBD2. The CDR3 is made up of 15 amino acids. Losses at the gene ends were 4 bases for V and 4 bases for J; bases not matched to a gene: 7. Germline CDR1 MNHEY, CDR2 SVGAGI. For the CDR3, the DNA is TGTGCCAGCAGTTTGGGGACTAGCGCCCCGTACGAGCAGTACTTC. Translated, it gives CASSLGTSAPYEQYF.

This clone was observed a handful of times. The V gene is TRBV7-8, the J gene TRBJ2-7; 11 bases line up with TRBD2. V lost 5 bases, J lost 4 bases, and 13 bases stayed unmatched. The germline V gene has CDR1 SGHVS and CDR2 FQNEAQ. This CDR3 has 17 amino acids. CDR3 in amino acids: CASSPLAGEAKGYEQYF. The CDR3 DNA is TGTGCCAGCAGCCCACTAGCGGGAGAGGCGAAAGGTTACGAGCAGTACTTC.

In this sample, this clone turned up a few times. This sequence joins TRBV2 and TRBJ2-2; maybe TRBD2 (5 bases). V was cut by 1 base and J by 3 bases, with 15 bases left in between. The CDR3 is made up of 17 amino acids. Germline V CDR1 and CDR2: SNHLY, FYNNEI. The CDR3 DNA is TGTGCCAGCAGTGAAGAGTTCGGGGTTTCCTACACCGGGGAGCTGTTTTTT. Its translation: CASSEEFGVSYTGELFF.

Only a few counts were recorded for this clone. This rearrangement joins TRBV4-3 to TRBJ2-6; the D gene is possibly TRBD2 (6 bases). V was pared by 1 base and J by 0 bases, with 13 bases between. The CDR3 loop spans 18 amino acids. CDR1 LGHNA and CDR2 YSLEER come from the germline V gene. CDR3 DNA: TGCGCCAGCAGCCAAGTGACGGGGGACCCCTCTGGGGCCAACGTCCTGACTTTC. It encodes CASSQVTGDPSGANVLTF.

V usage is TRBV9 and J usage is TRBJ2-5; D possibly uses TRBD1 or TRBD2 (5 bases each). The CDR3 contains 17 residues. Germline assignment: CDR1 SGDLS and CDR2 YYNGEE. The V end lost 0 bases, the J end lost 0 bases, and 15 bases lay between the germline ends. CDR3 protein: CASSVDATGTYQETQYF. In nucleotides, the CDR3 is TGTGCCAGCAGCGTAGACGCAACGGGGACGTACCAAGAGACCCAGTACTTC.